This T cell receptor beta chain was profiled in a study of T cells in Graves' hyperthyroidism and ophthalmopathy. The investigators amplified TCR beta CDR3 regions from RNA transcripts. During a first-round RT-PCR of the TCR CDR3, the HTBI primer set was used. TCRdb re-analysed the multiplex PCR reads in MiXCR, keeping a single row per CDR3 protein. The sample has roughly 700,000 distinct CDR3 sequences, 15% to 20% seen once. J was trimmed by 4 bases and V by 5 bases; bases with no gene match: 7. Germline assignment: CDR1 MNHEY and CDR2 SMNVEV (reference sequence). The CDR3 loop spans 16 amino acids. The chain uses TRBV27 and TRBJ2-2, with 10 bases identical to TRBD1. Sequenced sample: blood. The receptor comes from a man aged 50-60 years with Graves' hyperthyroidism. CDR3 DNA sequence: TGTGCCAGCAGTCCCAGACAGGGGGCATTCACCGGGGAGCTGTTTTTT. Translated: CASSPRQGAFTGELFF.